This is a list of T cell receptor beta chains from one sample in a study of blood T cell repertoires in COVID-19. Sequenced by immunoSEQ multiplex PCR; TCRdb stores in-frame clones only, minus some. The sample consists of about 120,000 clones, 71% of them appearing once. Sequencing was carried out using peripheral blood. These receptor sequences come from a human donor with acute or convalescent COVID-19. The donor label of this sample is uncertain. Both conserved end residues are part of each CDR3. Each record gives: V gene, CDR3 protein.

TRBV2	CASSEVMWGGGADTQYF
TRBV4-1	CASSQSTQGINEKLFF
TRBV12-3/TRBV12-4	CASSENSGNTIYF
TRBV2	CASSDRQGEANEKLFF
TRBV7-9	CASSLGTGAPIQANEKLFF
TRBV24-1	CATSDQDRTEAFF
TRBV20-1	CSAGGETQYF
TRBV2	CASRDTGLINSPLHF
TRBV5-1	CASSLVRGSNEKLFF
TRBV30	CAWSGRGVGPNGYTF
TRBV7-9	CASSPFGQVRSGNTIYF
TRBV27	CASSLGRGYMNTEAFF
TRBV23-1	CASSHHYPGQYKEQYF
TRBV4-1	CASSQPYGRINEAFF
TRBV18	CASSLDFKEETQYF
TRBV7-9	CASSEGLSGANVLTF
TRBV5-6	CASSSQGNLYGYTF
TRBV27	CASSFQMNTEAFF
TRBV15	CATSLRDRGPPFF
TRBV7-2	CASSFNSINSPLHF
TRBV2	CASSDDRGSNTEAFF
TRBV28	CASRAFYEQYF